The clone carrying this T cell receptor beta chain was detected only a few times. Antigen unknown. These data originate in a study of T cell repertoires in cytomegalovirus infection. TCRdb analysed the reads with MiXCR anew, one entry per CDR3 protein. The table records 550,000 to 850,000 distinct CDR3 sequences, around 35% of them present only once. Trimming shortened V by 3 bases and J by 5 bases, and 23 bases separated the two germline ends. This CDR3 spans 17 amino acids. The chain links TRBV23-1 to TRBJ2-7; the D gene could be TRBD1 or TRBD2 (5 bases each). TRBV23-1 is annotated as an ORF whose role is uncertain. The sample consisted of cultured PBMCs, taken from culture after CMV antigen stimulation. The origin of this receptor is a human donor in good health (CMV status not recorded). Some clones in this sample may be carry-over from other donors' samples. CDR3 sequence (DNA): TGCGCCAGCAGTCAGGCGGGCCAGGGTAAATGGTCCGACGAGCAGTACTTC. Protein product: CASSQAGQGKWSDEQYF.